This TCR beta chain was documented in a study of T cell repertoires in cytomegalovirus infection. Study-wide results and caveats: Carriage of CMV together with the relevant HLA was identifiable through cumulative public TCR beta family frequency. The study found HLA-C-restricted CMV-specific TCR beta clonotypes dominating the ex vivo response.

In TCRdb, the reads were re-called with MiXCR into one record per CDR3 protein. This table has 750,000 to 950,000 distinct CDR3 sequences, almost 30% appearing once. CDR1 SEHNR and CDR2 FQNEAQ come from the germline V gene (reference sequence). CDR3 length: 14 residues. J lost 4 bases, V lost 4 bases, and 6 bases had no gene match. There are a few counts of this clonotype. Its specificity is unknown. The TCR comes from a human donor in good health (CMV status not recorded). Some clones in this sample may be carry-over from other donors' samples. The sequenced sample was cultured CD8+ T cells from PBMCs, obtained from culture after CMV antigen stimulation. The rearrangement uses TRBV7-9 and TRBJ1-2; 7 positions match TRBD1. This chain's CDR3 is CASSSVGQFYGYTF. CDR3 coding DNA: TGTGCCAGCAGCTCCGTGGGACAGTTCTATGGCTACACCTTC.